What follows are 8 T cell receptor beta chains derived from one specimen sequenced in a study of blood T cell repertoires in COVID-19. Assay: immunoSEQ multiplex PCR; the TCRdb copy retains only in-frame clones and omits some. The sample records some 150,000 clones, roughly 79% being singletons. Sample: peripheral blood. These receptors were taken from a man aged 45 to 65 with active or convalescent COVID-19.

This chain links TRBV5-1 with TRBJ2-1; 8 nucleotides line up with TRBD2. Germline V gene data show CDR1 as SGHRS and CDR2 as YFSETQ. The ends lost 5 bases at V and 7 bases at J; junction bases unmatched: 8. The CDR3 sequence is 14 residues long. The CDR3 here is CASRTGTSLNEQFF. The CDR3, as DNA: TGCGCCAGCAGGACCGGGACTAGTTTAAATGAGCAGTTCTTC.

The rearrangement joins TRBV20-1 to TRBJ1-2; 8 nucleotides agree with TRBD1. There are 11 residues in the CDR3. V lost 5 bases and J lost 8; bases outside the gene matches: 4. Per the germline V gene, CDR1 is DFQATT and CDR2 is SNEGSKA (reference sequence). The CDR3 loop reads CSAAGGRGYTF. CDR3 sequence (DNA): TGCAGTGCTGCAGGGGGCCGGGGCTACACCTTC.

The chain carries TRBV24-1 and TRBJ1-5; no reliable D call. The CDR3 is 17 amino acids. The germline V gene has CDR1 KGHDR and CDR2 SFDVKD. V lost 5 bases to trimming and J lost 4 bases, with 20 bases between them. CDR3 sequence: CATSAPGEGVGNQPQHF. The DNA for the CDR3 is TGTGCCACCAGTGCCCCCGGTGAGGGCGTTGGTAATCAGCCCCAGCATTTT.

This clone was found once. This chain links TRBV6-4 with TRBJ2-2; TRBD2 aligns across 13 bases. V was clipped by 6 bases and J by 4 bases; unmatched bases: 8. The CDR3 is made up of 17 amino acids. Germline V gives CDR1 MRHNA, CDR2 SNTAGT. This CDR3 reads CASSRLAGGDGTGELFF. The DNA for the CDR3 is TGTGCCAGCAGCCGACTAGCGGGAGGCGATGGCACCGGGGAGCTGTTTTTT.

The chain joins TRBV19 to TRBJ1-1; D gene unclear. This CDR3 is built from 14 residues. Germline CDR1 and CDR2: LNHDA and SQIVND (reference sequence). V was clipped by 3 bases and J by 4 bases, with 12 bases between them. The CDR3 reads CASSIRGVSTEAFF. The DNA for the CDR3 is TGTGCCAGTAGTATTCGGGGAGTTAGCACTGAAGCTTTCTTT. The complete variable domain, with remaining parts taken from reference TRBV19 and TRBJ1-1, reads DGGITQSPKYLFRKEGQNVTLSCEQNLNHDAMYWYRQDPGQGLRLIYYSQIVNDFQKGDIAEGYSVSREKKESFPLTVTSAQKNPTAFYLCASSIRGVSTEAFFGQGTRLTVV.

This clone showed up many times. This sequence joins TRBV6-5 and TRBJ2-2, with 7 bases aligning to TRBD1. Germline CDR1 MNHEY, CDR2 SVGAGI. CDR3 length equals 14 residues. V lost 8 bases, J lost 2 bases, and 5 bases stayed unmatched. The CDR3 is CASDREVNTGELFF. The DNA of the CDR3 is TGTGCCAGCGACAGGGAAGTCAACACCGGGGAGCTGTTTTTT.

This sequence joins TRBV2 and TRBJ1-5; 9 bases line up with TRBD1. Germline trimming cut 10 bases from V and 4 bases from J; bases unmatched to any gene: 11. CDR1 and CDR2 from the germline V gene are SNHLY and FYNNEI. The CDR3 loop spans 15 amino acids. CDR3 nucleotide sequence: TGTGCCACCTCCCCGACCGGGACAGGGAATCAGCCCCAGCATTTT. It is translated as CATSPTGTGNQPQHF.

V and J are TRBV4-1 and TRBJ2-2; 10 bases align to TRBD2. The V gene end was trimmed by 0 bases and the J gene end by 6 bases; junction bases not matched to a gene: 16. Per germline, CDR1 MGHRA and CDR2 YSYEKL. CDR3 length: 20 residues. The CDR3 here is CASSQDGAAAGGPGSGELFF. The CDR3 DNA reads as TGCGCCAGCAGCCAAGATGGGGCAGCAGCGGGAGGGCCAGGATCCGGGGAGCTGTTTTTT.